This T cell receptor beta chain was identified during a study of beta chain features in type 1 diabetes. Whole-study findings and limits: PCR might show a preference for shorter templates, equally across patients and controls. TCRB CDR3 length was moderately but significantly reduced in all four CD4+ subsets of Type 1 diabetes patients. Any HLA effect on TCRB rearrangement was left unresolved by small sub-analyses.

The germline CDR1 and CDR2 sequences are SGHNT and YYREEE (reference sequence). With V trimmed by 4 bases and J by 4 bases, 7 bases remained unmatched. The CDR3 loop spans 16 amino acids. This clone came up a few times. The antigen remains undetermined. Expressed TCRB transcripts were sequenced, since all the RNA that had been isolated was reverse transcribed. Data came from immunoSEQ multiplex PCR; TCRdb stores just in-frame clones and leaves some out. This table has 280,000 or so clones, roughly 15% appearing once. Sample: naive CD4+ T cells from blood. The TCR sequence derives from a man between 18 and 29 years old with type 1 diabetes. V gene TRBV5-4 combines with J gene TRBJ2-6; TRBD1 matches at 8 bases. The CDR3 DNA sequence: TGTGCCAGCAGCGGGCAGGGGGCGAGGGGGGCCAACGTCCTGACTTTC. Its protein is CASSGQGARGANVLTF.